Presented here are 28 T cell receptor beta chains from one specimen sequenced in a study of a mutant IDH1 vaccine in newly diagnosed glioma. Time point reported: week 5, during vaccination. What each vaccine dose contained was 300 ug of mutant IDH1 20-mer peptide, accompanied by topical imiquimod. The assay was immunoSEQ multiplex PCR, and TCRdb's table has in-frame clones only and misses some. The sample comprises 75,000 to 80,000 clones, around nine tenths of which are singletons, and roughly 0.6% rests with the top ten. For these receptors, no antigen is known. Sequenced material: PBMCs, taken from a glioma patient whose treatment included an IDH1 peptide vaccine. These receptors were collected from a woman between 50 and 59 years old with glioma.

This clone appeared a single time. This chain links TRBV18 with TRBJ2-7; TRBD1 or TRBD2 may be the D gene (6 bases each). This CDR3 spans 13 amino acids. Germline values: CDR1 KGHSH, CDR2 LQKENI. V was shortened by 5 bases and J by 6 bases, with 14 bases between the two germline ends. DNA for the CDR3: TGTGCCAGCTCAGGAAGACAGGAGGGCGAGCAGTACTTC. It encodes CASSGRQEGEQYF.

The rearrangement joins TRBV7-8 to TRBJ2-6, with D maybe TRBD1 (6 bases). Germline CDR1 is SGHVS and CDR2 is FQNEAQ. The CDR3 loop spans 17 amino acids. The V end was cut by 1 base, the J end by 0 bases, with 10 bases between. CDR3 in amino acids: CASSLVGQISGANVLTF. The CDR3 region has the DNA TGTGCCAGCAGCTTAGTCGGACAGATCTCTGGGGCCAACGTCCTGACTTTC.

The rearrangement uses TRBV5-1 and TRBJ2-5; 8 positions agree with TRBD1. V trimming: 3 bases; J trimming: 2 bases; junction bases outside the gene matches: 12. Germline V CDR1 and CDR2: SGHRS, YFSETQ. The CDR3 totals 17 residues. The CDR3 DNA follows: TGCGCCAGCAGCTGGGGAACGCGACAGGGGAGGCAAGAGACCCAGTACTTC. It specifies CASSWGTRQGRQETQYF.

This sequence joins TRBV5-1 and TRBJ2-5; 10 bases are a match to TRBD1. The DNA end favors TRBJ2-7, so the J call may be wrong. Germline V CDR1 and CDR2: SGHRS, YFSETQ. CDR3 length equals 15 residues. CDR3 residues: CASSSLTGGSYEQYF. CDR3 sequence (DNA): TGCGCCAGCAGCTCGTTGACAGGGGGCTCGTACGAGCAGTACTTC.

In regard to this clone: This CDR3 is also generated by other DNA sequences in the sample. The chain carries TRBV6-5 and TRBJ2-2; unclear D gene. The CDR3 loop spans 13 amino acids. Germline V gene lookup returns CDR1 MNHEY and CDR2 SVGAGI. V was shortened by 2 bases and J by 4 bases, with 5 bases between the two germline ends. The CDR3 sequence: CASSYRATGELFF. DNA for the CDR3: TGTGCCAGCAGTTACAGGGCCACCGGGGAGCTGTTTTTT.

This chain links TRBV5-4 with TRBJ2-2, with 7 positions matching TRBD2. Germline CDR1 and CDR2: SGHNT and YYREEE (reference sequence). The ends lost 4 bases at V and 8 bases at J; junction bases unmatched: 8. The CDR3 totals 14 residues. The chain's CDR3 is CASSPGLSDGELFF. The CDR3 nucleotides read TGTGCCAGCAGCCCGGGACTATCCGATGGGGAGCTGTTTTTT.

J is TRBJ1-3 and V is TRBV28; the match to TRBD1 covers 9 bases. The CDR3 has 17 amino acids. The J segment lost 0 bases and the V segment lost 2 bases, leaving 5 bases of the junction unmatched. Germline V gene sequence: CDR1 MDHEN, CDR2 SYDVKM. This chain's CDR3 is CASSLPTGGSSGNTIYF. DNA for the CDR3: TGTGCCAGCAGTTTACCGACAGGGGGATCCTCTGGAAACACCATATATTTT.

The rearrangement uses TRBV28 and TRBJ1-5; 10 positions agree with TRBD1. CDR3 length: 15 amino acids. Trimming at V came to 4 bases and at J to 6 bases, leaving 6 bases not matched to a gene. Germline V gene sequence: CDR1 MDHEN, CDR2 SYDVKM. The CDR3 bases are TGTGCCAGCAGTTCGGGACAGGGGTCAGGTCAGCCCCAGCATTTT. It encodes CASSSGQGSGQPQHF. Based on the CDR3 plus reference TRBV28 and TRBJ1-5, the full variable domain is DVKVTQSSRYLVKRTGEKVFLECVQDMDHENMFWYRQDPGLGLRLIYFSYDVKMKEKGDIPEGYSVSREKKERFSLILESASTNQTSMYLCASSSGQGSGQPQHFGDGTRLSIL.

In this sample, this clone turned up once. The V call is TRBV7-3, the J call TRBJ2-3; possible D gene TRBD2, 7 bases. Between the trimmed V and J ends, which lost 2 bases and 8 bases, there was a span of 14 bases. Germline loops: CDR1 SGHTA, CDR2 FQGTGA. The CDR3 runs 14 residues. The chain's CDR3 is CASSLAGASVTQYF. For the CDR3, the DNA is TGTGCCAGCAGCTTAGCGGGGGCCAGCGTTACGCAGTATTTT.

The V and J genes are TRBV19 and TRBJ1-5, with 8 bases identical to TRBD1. The CDR3 runs 14 residues. The germline CDR1 and CDR2 sequences are LNHDA and SQIVND (reference sequence). J was trimmed by 4 bases and V by 7 bases; bases with no gene match: 6. This chain's CDR3 is CASKPTGGNQPQHF. CDR3 in DNA: TGTGCCAGTAAACCCACAGGGGGGAATCAGCCCCAGCATTTT. The full variable domain, with the rest looked up from reference TRBV19 and TRBJ1-5, is DGGITQSPKYLFRKEGQNVTLSCEQNLNHDAMYWYRQDPGQGLRLIYYSQIVNDFQKGDIAEGYSVSREKKESFPLTVTSAQKNPTAFYLCASKPTGGNQPQHFGDGTRLSIL.

The rearrangement joins TRBV30 to TRBJ2-1; unclear D gene. Trimming stripped 7 bases from V and 4 bases from J, with 11 bases between. The CDR3 has 12 amino acids. Germline CDR1 reads GTSNPN; CDR2 reads SVGIG (reference sequence). The CDR3 protein is CASPGQYNEQFF. The CDR3 DNA reads as TGTGCCTCACCAGGCCAATACAATGAGCAGTTCTTC.

The chain is built from TRBV30 and TRBJ1-2; 7 bases agree with TRBD1. The CDR3 consists of 16 residues. Germline CDR1 and CDR2: GTSNPN and SVGIG (reference sequence). V was pared by 3 bases and J by 6 bases, with 16 bases of the junction left unmatched. The DNA for the CDR3 is TGTGCCTGGAGCGTGACCCTGACAGGGACCTCCCATGGCTACACCTTC. Translation: CAWSVTLTGTSHGYTF.

The chain joins TRBV5-1 to TRBJ2-1; 10 bases map to TRBD2. The CDR3 is 17 amino acids. The junction had 5 bases not matched to a gene; V was cut back by 2 bases and J by 0 bases. Looked up from germline, CDR1 is SGHRS and CDR2 is YFSETQ. In DNA form, the CDR3 reads TGCGCCAGCAGCTTCGGGACTAGCGTCCGCTCCTACAATGAGCAGTTCTTC. This gives the protein CASSFGTSVRSYNEQFF. The whole variable domain, remainder taken from reference TRBV5-1 and TRBJ2-1, is KAGVTQTPRYLIKTRGQQVTLSCSPISGHRSVSWYQQTPGQGLQFLFEYFSETQRNKGNFPGRFSGRQFSNSRSEMNVSTLELGDSALYLCASSFGTSVRSYNEQFFGPGTRLTVL.

V is TRBV7-8 and J is TRBJ1-3, with 7 bases lining up with TRBD1. The CDR3 is 14 amino acids. V shed 6 bases, J shed 0 bases, and the junction held 2 bases outside the gene matches. Germline V gene data show CDR1 as SGHVS and CDR2 as FQNEAQ. As DNA, the CDR3 is TGTGCCAGCAGAGGGACAGTCTCTGGAAACACCATATATTTT. Amino acids: CASRGTVSGNTIYF. Based on the CDR3 plus reference TRBV7-8 and TRBJ1-3, the full variable domain is GAGVSQSPRYKVAKRGQDVALRCDPISGHVSLFWYQQALGQGPEFLTYFQNEAQLDKSGLPSDRFFAERPEGSVSTLKIQRTQQEDSAVYLCASRGTVSGNTIYFGEGSWLTVV.

J is TRBJ1-4 and V is TRBV6-6, with 9 bases aligning to TRBD1. Germline CDR1 MNHNY, CDR2 SVGAGI (reference sequence). The V and J ends lost 6 bases and 8 bases, in that order; junction bases with no gene match: 13. This CDR3 is built from 16 residues. The CDR3 loop reads CASSSQVPGQGEKLFF. As DNA, the CDR3 is TGTGCCAGCAGCTCCCAAGTCCCGGGACAGGGAGAAAAACTGTTTTTT.

This chain joins TRBV6-1 and TRBJ2-3, with D maybe TRBD1 (5 bases). The germline V gene encodes CDR1 MNHNS and CDR2 SASEGT. V dropped 8 bases and J dropped 3 bases, with 6 bases sitting between them. This CDR3 spans 11 amino acids. CDR3 residues: CASGHTDTQYF. The CDR3 bases are TGTGCCAGCGGACATACAGATACGCAGTATTTT.

As to this clone: One end of the junction varies from germline; a read error may be responsible. J is TRBJ2-3 and V is TRBV11-2; D is ambiguous. The CDR3 runs to 14 residues. Germline V gene sequence: CDR1 SGHAT, CDR2 FQNNGV. The chain's CDR3 is CASSLGGRTDTQYF. CDR3 DNA: TGTGCCAGCAGCTTAGGTGGCCGCACGGATACGCAGTATTTT.

This clone was observed once. The chain combines TRBV28 with TRBJ2-7, with D uncertain. Deletions cut 3 bases from V and 1 base from J, with 13 bases between. Germline V lookup: CDR1 MDHEN, CDR2 SYDVKM. CDR3 length: 15 residues. CDR3 residues: CASSLRSIPSYEQYF. The CDR3 bases are TGTGCCAGCAGTTTGAGATCGATTCCTTCCTACGAGCAGTACTTC.

This chain joins TRBV7-3 and TRBJ2-2; D gene uncertain. The CDR3 contains 16 residues. The V and J ends lost 5 bases and 6 bases respectively, with 19 bases between them. CDR1 and CDR2 from the germline V gene are SGHTA and FQGTGA. This chain's CDR3 is CASSPYAFGIAGELFF. Here the CDR3 DNA reads TGTGCCAGCAGCCCTTATGCGTTTGGCATCGCCGGGGAGCTGTTTTTT.

V gene TRBV6-6 combines with J gene TRBJ2-7; 8 bases map to TRBD1. Germline V gene sequence: CDR1 MNHNY, CDR2 SVGAGI (reference sequence). V was pared by 0 bases and J by 5 bases, with 9 bases of the junction left unmatched. This CDR3 has 16 residues. The DNA of the CDR3 is TGTGCCAGCAGTTACTCGTATAGAGACAGGGGCCACGAGCAGTACTTC. It is translated as CASSYSYRDRGHEQYF.

The J gene is TRBJ2-4, the V gene TRBV28; 9 bases map to TRBD1. Per the germline V gene, CDR1 is MDHEN and CDR2 is SYDVKM. The CDR3 runs 16 residues. The trim removed 7 bases at V and 0 bases at J, leaving 7 bases unmatched. CDR3 in amino acids: CASKDRGLLAKNIQYF. The CDR3 nucleotides are TGTGCCAGCAAGGACAGGGGACTACTAGCCAAAAACATTCAGTACTTC. Full variable domain (rest looked up from reference TRBV28 and TRBJ2-4): DVKVTQSSRYLVKRTGEKVFLECVQDMDHENMFWYRQDPGLGLRLIYFSYDVKMKEKGDIPEGYSVSREKKERFSLILESASTNQTSMYLCASKDRGLLAKNIQYFGAGTRLSVL.

V and J are TRBV19 and TRBJ1-1; D perhaps matches TRBD1 (6 bases). The CDR3 has 15 residues. Germline V gene data show CDR1 as LNHDA and CDR2 as SQIVND (reference sequence). V gave up 6 bases and J gave up 0 bases, with 14 bases separating them. The CDR3 protein is CASRIRQAMNTEAFF. Here the CDR3 DNA reads TGTGCCAGTAGAATAAGACAGGCGATGAACACTGAAGCTTTCTTT. The full variable domain, rest sourced from reference TRBV19 and TRBJ1-1, is DGGITQSPKYLFRKEGQNVTLSCEQNLNHDAMYWYRQDPGQGLRLIYYSQIVNDFQKGDIAEGYSVSREKKESFPLTVTSAQKNPTAFYLCASRIRQAMNTEAFFGQGTRLTVV.

J is TRBJ1-1 and V is TRBV6-5; D possibly corresponds to TRBD1 (5 bases). The V gene's germline CDR1 is MNHEY and CDR2 SVGAGI. V lost 2 bases, J lost 0 bases, and 13 bases lay in between. The CDR3 length is 16 residues. CDR3: CASSYTTGRMNTEAFF. CDR3 nucleotides: TGTGCCAGCAGTTACACCACGGGACGGATGAACACTGAAGCTTTCTTT.

CDR3 in amino acids: CASSSSQQETQYF. The CDR3 DNA is TGCGCCAGCAGTTCGAGTCAACAAGAGACCCAGTACTTC. This chain links TRBV5-1 with TRBJ2-5; D not resolved. The CDR3 totals 13 residues. V lost 5 bases, J lost 2 bases, and 10 bases lay in between. The germline CDR1 and CDR2 sequences are SGHRS and YFSETQ.

This clone occurred once. V is TRBV5-1 and J is TRBJ2-3; TRBD2 aligns across 7 bases. V was clipped by 2 bases and J by 5 bases; unmatched bases: 5. The CDR3 loop spans 14 amino acids. Germline V gene sequence: CDR1 SGHRS, CDR2 YFSETQ. The CDR3 protein is CASSFRLARDTQYF. For the CDR3, the DNA is TGCGCCAGCAGCTTCCGACTAGCAAGAGATACGCAGTATTTT.

V gene TRBV7-2 combines with J gene TRBJ2-7, with 7 bases matching TRBD2. Germline lookup yields CDR1 SGHTA and CDR2 FQGNSA. The CDR3 sequence is 15 residues long. Germline trimming cut 1 base from V and 3 bases from J; bases unmatched to any gene: 6. CDR3 sequence: CASSLGGGSHYEQYF. DNA of the CDR3: TGTGCCAGCAGCTTAGGAGGCGGGAGTCACTACGAGCAGTACTTC.

The V call is TRBV9, the J call TRBJ2-1; 7 bases are a match to TRBD2. J gave up 3 bases and V 3 bases, and 3 bases lay outside the gene matches. This CDR3 has 14 residues. Germline CDR1 reads SGDLS; CDR2 reads YYNGEE. CDR3 protein: CASSGASGYNEQFF. The DNA of the CDR3 is TGTGCCAGCAGCGGGGCTAGCGGCTACAATGAGCAGTTCTTC.

The genes are TRBV27 and TRBJ2-1; D tentatively fits TRBD1 or TRBD2 (5 bases each). The CDR3 consists of 13 residues. The germline V and J ends were trimmed by 3 bases and 4 bases, with 7 bases remaining between them. Germline CDR1 reads MNHEY; CDR2 reads SMNVEV (reference sequence). The DNA of the CDR3 is TGTGCCAGCAGTTTGAGGGGTTACAATGAGCAGTTCTTC. Amino acid sequence: CASSLRGYNEQFF.